This T cell receptor beta chain originates from a study of cytomegalovirus exposure and HLA in healthy donors. On the study more broadly: Roughly 85 million unique TCRs from HLA-typed donors made up an early data release.

V lost 1 base to trimming and J lost 11 bases; unmatched junction nucleotides: 15. CDR3 length: 16 amino acids. CDR1 is SGHNT and CDR2 is YYREEE in the germline V gene (reference sequence). 60 Vbeta and 13 Jbeta primers were used in PCR. Profiling relied on immunoSEQ multiplex PCR, and the TCRdb table lists in-frame clones only, not all of them. The table records some 200,000 clones, approximately 80% of them present only once. In the case of this clone: Its antigen is currently unknown.

As for the donors, each was a healthy bone marrow donor. Overall study results and limits: Most TCR sequences showed up rarely, but some public TCRs showed up in many donors. A later analysis found TCR association rates differed by HLA locus, highest for DRB1 and lowest for HLA-C.

The rearrangement uses TRBV5-4 and TRBJ1-2, with 9 bases lining up with TRBD1. Sequencing was performed on PBMCs. The receptor was derived from a man aged 40-49 years in good health and CMV-seronegative. As DNA, the CDR3 is TGTGCCAGCAGCTTGCGGTCGGGACAGGGACGAGGAGGGTACACCTTC. Protein product: CASSLRSGQGRGGYTF.